This paragraph reports one TCR beta chain. This sample was included in a study of blood T cell repertoires in COVID-19. Background on the study: Samples representing acute and convalescent COVID-19 were sourced from the United States, Italy and Spain. Nucleic acid was either cDNA or gDNA, and it came from T cells, B-cell-depleted T cells, or PBMCs.

Method: immunoSEQ multiplex PCR; TCRdb's copy keeps in-frame clones and lacks some. The table includes 50,000 to 60,000 clones, around 82% detected once. Germline V gives CDR1 MNHEY, CDR2 SVGEGT. The ends lost 6 bases at V and 1 base at J; junction bases unmatched: 14. This CDR3 region has 18 residues. It was during active infection that Seattle patients were enrolled and then longitudinally followed. V gene TRBV6-2 or TRBV6-3 combines with J gene TRBJ1-5, with TRBD1 matching 8 bases. What was sequenced was peripheral blood. The receptor's source is a woman aged 80 or over with COVID-19, enrolled during active disease. This chain's CDR3 is CASSRDDRGWYSNQPQHF. The CDR3, as DNA: TGTGCCAGCAGCCGAGATGACAGGGGTTGGTACAGCAATCAGCCCCAGCATTTT.